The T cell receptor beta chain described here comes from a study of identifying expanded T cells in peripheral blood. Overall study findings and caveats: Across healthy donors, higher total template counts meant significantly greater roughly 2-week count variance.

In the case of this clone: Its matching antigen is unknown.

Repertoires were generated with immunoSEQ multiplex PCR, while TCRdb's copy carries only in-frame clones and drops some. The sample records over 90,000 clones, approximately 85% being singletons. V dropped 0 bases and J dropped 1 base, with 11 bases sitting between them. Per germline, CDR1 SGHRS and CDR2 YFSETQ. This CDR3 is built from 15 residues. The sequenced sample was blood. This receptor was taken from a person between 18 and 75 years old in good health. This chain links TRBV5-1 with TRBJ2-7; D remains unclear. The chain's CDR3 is CASSLVAVGSYEQYF. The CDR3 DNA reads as TGCGCCAGCAGCTTGGTGGCAGTTGGGTCCTACGAGCAGTACTTC.